These 16 T cell receptor beta chains originate from one sample sequenced in a study of OX40 agonist ivuxolimab in advanced cancers. The assay was immunoSEQ multiplex PCR, and TCRdb's table has in-frame clones only and misses some. The data contain roughly 18,000 clones, approximately 83% of them singletons. This specimen was CD4+ or CD8+ T cells sorted from blood, taken in a trial of the OX40 agonist ivuxolimab. The receptors come from an adult with an advanced solid tumor such as melanoma, head and neck, liver or kidney cancer.

This clone was seen only a few times. This chain joins TRBV6-4 and TRBJ2-1; D gene unclear. There are 12 residues in the CDR3. Germline-derived CDR1 and CDR2 are MRHNA and SNTAGT. V was cut by 0 bases and J by 7 bases, with 4 bases left in between. This CDR3 reads CASSDSSNEQFF. Written as DNA, the CDR3 is TGTGCCAGCAGTGACTCGAGTAATGAGCAGTTCTTC.

This chain links TRBV4-1 with TRBJ1-4; maybe TRBD1 (5 bases). V was shortened by 4 bases and J by 5 bases, with 14 bases between the two germline ends. This CDR3 contains 15 residues. Per the germline V gene, CDR1 is MGHRA and CDR2 is YSYEKL. The CDR3 here is CASSPRGGANEKLFF. Written as DNA, the CDR3 is TGCGCCAGCAGCCCCCGCGGAGGGGCGAATGAAAAACTGTTTTTT.

This chain connects TRBV16 to TRBJ2-7, with 9 bases fitting TRBD1. In germline, CDR1 is KGHSY, CDR2 FQNENV. The J segment lost 1 base and the V segment lost 3 bases, leaving 4 bases of the junction unmatched. This CDR3 has 15 amino acids. Here the CDR3 reads CASSHWTGVSYEQYF. The CDR3, as DNA: TGTGCCAGCAGCCATTGGACAGGGGTTTCCTACGAGCAGTACTTC.

J is TRBJ2-5 and V is TRBV7-9; 9 nucleotides agree with TRBD1. CDR1 SEHNR and CDR2 FQNEAQ come from the germline V gene (reference sequence). The CDR3 sequence is 15 residues long. J gave up 4 bases and V 0 bases, and 3 bases lay outside the gene matches. The CDR3 region is CASSLAGQGGETQYF. Written as DNA, the CDR3 is TGTGCCAGCAGCTTAGCGGGACAGGGTGGAGAGACCCAGTACTTC.

This chain joins TRBV19 and TRBJ2-1; D is ambiguous. CDR3 length: 14 residues. Germline CDR1 is LNHDA and CDR2 is SQIVND (reference sequence). V dropped 7 bases and J dropped 0 bases, with 10 bases sitting between them. The CDR3 coding sequence is TGTGCCAGTAATGACCAATTCTCCTACAATGAGCAGTTCTTC. Translation: CASNDQFSYNEQFF. Full variable domain (remainder filled in from reference TRBV19 and TRBJ2-1): DGGITQSPKYLFRKEGQNVTLSCEQNLNHDAMYWYRQDPGQGLRLIYYSQIVNDFQKGDIAEGYSVSREKKESFPLTVTSAQKNPTAFYLCASNDQFSYNEQFFGPGTRLTVL.

This clone was seen only once. The CDR3 bases are TGTGCCAGCAGTTGGGGCAGAGACTACGAGCAGTACTTC. It specifies CASSWGRDYEQYF. V is TRBV27 and J is TRBJ2-7; D is perhaps TRBD1 (5 bases). V was trimmed by 4 bases and J by 3 bases, leaving 10 bases between them. The CDR3 length is 13 residues. CDR1 and CDR2 from the germline V gene are MNHEY and SMNVEV (reference sequence).

The chain is built from TRBV7-8 and TRBJ2-7, with D perhaps matching TRBD2 (7 bases). The CDR3 covers 14 residues. Germline V gene lookup returns CDR1 SGHVS and CDR2 FQNEAQ. With 6 bases removed from V and 3 bases from J, the gap between germline ends came to 15 bases. The DNA of the CDR3 is TGTGCCAGCAGTTACGGAGGGGGGGGCTACGAGCAGTACTTC. Translated, it gives CASSYGGGGYEQYF. Combining the CDR3 with reference TRBV7-8 and TRBJ2-7 gives the whole variable domain GAGVSQSPRYKVAKRGQDVALRCDPISGHVSLFWYQQALGQGPEFLTYFQNEAQLDKSGLPSDRFFAERPEGSVSTLKIQRTQQEDSAVYLCASSYGGGGYEQYFGPGTRLTVT.

V gene TRBV5-6 combines with J gene TRBJ1-6; 8 bases agree with TRBD1. The CDR3 runs to 17 residues. Looked up from germline, CDR1 is SGHDT and CDR2 is YYEEEE. Trimming cost V 0 bases and J 7 bases; bases outside gene matches: 9. CDR3 DNA: TGTGCCAGCAGCTTGGCCTCGGCAGGGGGCTGGAATTCACCCCTCCACTTT. Its protein product is CASSLASAGGWNSPLHF.

This clone has just a few counts. The gene calls are TRBV6-5 and TRBJ1-2; TRBD1 is a possible D gene (5 bases). This CDR3 has 14 residues. CDR1 is MNHEY, CDR2 SVGAGI, per germline. The V gene lost 4 bases and the J gene lost 4 bases, with 13 bases spanning the gap. CDR3 sequence (DNA): TGTGCCAGCAGTTTCCGGGACCCCGTCTATGGCTACACCTTC. Amino acids: CASSFRDPVYGYTF.

The V and J genes are TRBV7-2 and TRBJ2-1; D is unresolved. Germline CDR1 SGHTA, CDR2 FQGNSA. CDR3 length: 13 residues. The V end was cut by 1 base, the J end by 14 bases, with 15 bases between. CDR3 coding DNA: TGTGCCAGCAGCTTAGGAGTCGTCGGGTACGAGTTCTTC. Protein: CASSLGVVGYEFF.

V usage is TRBV4-1 and J usage is TRBJ1-2; 7 bases map to TRBD1. CDR1 and CDR2 (germline): MGHRA, YSYEKL. V shed 4 bases, J shed 2 bases, and the junction held 10 bases outside the gene matches. The CDR3 has 16 residues. The CDR3 DNA follows: TGCGCCAGCAGCCCAAGGGGGCCAGGGGACAACTATGGCTACACCTTC. Translation: CASSPRGPGDNYGYTF.

The V and J genes are TRBV6-5 and TRBJ1-2; 12 bases are shared with TRBD1. V lost 7 bases to trimming and J lost 8 bases; unmatched junction nucleotides: 8. The CDR3 runs 14 residues. The germline gives CDR1 MNHEY, CDR2 SVGAGI. The chain's CDR3 is CASTKGTGGPGYTF. CDR3 nucleotide sequence: TGTGCCAGCACCAAGGGGACAGGGGGCCCCGGCTACACCTTC.

This clone has more than one count but fewer than ten. The V and J genes are TRBV6-5 and TRBJ2-7; either TRBD1 or TRBD2 may supply D (5 bases each). CDR1 is MNHEY, CDR2 SVGAGI, per germline. The CDR3 runs 12 residues. Trimming took 7 bases from V and 5 from J, leaving 12 bases between them. CDR3 residues: CASTWGMNEQYF. The CDR3 DNA sequence: TGTGCCAGCACTTGGGGGATGAACGAGCAGTACTTC.

The V and J genes are TRBV10-3 and TRBJ1-2; perhaps TRBD1 as D (6 bases). Trimming removed 4 bases at V and 2 bases at J, with 17 bases between. The V gene's germline CDR1 is ENHRY and CDR2 SYGVKD. This CDR3 comprises 16 residues. For the CDR3, the DNA is TGTGCCATCAGTGCTAACGAACAGGGTTCCAACTATGGCTACACCTTC. It specifies CAISANEQGSNYGYTF.

The gene calls are TRBV10-1 and TRBJ2-3; 7 bases are shared with TRBD2. This CDR3 region has 14 residues. J lost 6 bases, V lost 2 bases, and 5 bases had no gene match. Germline V lookup: CDR1 WNHNN, CDR2 SYGVQD (reference sequence). The CDR3 is CASSEGAGEDTQYF. CDR3 DNA: TGCGCCAGCAGTGAGGGCGCGGGAGAGGATACGCAGTATTTT.

In this sample, this clone turned up a few times. This chain connects TRBV19 to TRBJ2-1; TRBD1 matches 9 bases. Germline V lookup: CDR1 LNHDA, CDR2 SQIVND (reference sequence). CDR3 length: 15 amino acids. Trimming at V came to 5 bases and at J to 0 bases, leaving 2 bases not matched to a gene. The CDR3 DNA reads as TGTGCCAGTAGTTTGACAGGGGGCTCCTACAATGAGCAGTTCTTC. Protein product: CASSLTGGSYNEQFF.